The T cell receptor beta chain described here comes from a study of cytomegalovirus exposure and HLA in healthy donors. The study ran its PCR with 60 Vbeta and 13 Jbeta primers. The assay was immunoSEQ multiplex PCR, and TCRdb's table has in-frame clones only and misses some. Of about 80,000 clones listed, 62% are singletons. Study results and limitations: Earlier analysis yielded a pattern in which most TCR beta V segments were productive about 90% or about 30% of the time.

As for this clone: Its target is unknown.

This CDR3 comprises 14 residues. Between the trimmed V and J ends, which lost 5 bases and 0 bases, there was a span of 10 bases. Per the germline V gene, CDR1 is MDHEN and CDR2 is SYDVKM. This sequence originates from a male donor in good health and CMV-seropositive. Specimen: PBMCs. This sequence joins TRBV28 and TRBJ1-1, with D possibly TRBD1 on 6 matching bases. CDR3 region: CASSPPGVNTEAFF. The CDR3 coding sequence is TGTGCCAGCAGTCCCCCAGGGGTGAACACTGAAGCTTTCTTT. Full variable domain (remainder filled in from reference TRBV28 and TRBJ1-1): DVKVTQSSRYLVKRTGEKVFLECVQDMDHENMFWYRQDPGLGLRLIYFSYDVKMKEKGDIPEGYSVSREKKERFSLILESASTNQTSMYLCASSPPGVNTEAFFGQGTRLTVV.